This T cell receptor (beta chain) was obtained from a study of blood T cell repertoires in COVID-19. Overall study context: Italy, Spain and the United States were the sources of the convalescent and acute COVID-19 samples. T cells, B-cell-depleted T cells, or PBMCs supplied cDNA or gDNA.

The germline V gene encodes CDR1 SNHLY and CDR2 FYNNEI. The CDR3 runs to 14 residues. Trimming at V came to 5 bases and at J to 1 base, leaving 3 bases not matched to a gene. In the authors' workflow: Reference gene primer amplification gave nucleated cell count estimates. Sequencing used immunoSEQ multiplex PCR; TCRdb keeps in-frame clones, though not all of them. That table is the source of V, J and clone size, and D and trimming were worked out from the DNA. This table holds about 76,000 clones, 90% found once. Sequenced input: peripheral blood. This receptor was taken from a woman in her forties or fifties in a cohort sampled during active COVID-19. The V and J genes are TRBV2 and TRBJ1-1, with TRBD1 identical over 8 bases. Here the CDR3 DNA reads TGTGCCAGCAGTTCTGACAGGGGGAACACTGAAGCTTTCTTT. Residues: CASSSDRGNTEAFF.